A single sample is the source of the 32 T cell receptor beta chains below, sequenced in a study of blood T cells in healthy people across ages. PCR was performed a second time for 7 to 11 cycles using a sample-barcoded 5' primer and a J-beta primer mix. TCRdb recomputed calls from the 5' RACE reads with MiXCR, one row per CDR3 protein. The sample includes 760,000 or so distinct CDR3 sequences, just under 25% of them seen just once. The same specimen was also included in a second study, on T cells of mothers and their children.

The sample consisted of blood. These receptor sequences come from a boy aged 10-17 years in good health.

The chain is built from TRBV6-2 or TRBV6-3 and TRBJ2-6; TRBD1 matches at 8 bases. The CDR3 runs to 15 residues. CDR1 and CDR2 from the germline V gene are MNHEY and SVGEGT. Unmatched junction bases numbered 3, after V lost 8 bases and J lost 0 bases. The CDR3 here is CASGDRHSGANVLTF. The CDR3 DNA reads TGTGCCAGCGGGGACAGGCACTCTGGGGCCAACGTCCTGACTTTC.

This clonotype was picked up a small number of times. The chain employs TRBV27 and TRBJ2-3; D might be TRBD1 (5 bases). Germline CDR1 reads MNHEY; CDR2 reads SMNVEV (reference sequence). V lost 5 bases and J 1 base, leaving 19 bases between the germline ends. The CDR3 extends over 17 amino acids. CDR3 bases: TGTGCCAGCAGTCCATGGCAGGGCCAAGGGGGCACAGATACGCAGTATTTT. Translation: CASSPWQGQGGTDTQYF.

CDR3 region: CSARDGRGSQETQYF. CDR3 bases: TGCAGTGCTAGAGATGGGCGGGGGTCACAAGAGACCCAGTACTTC. J is TRBJ2-5 and V is TRBV20-1; the match to TRBD2 covers 7 bases. The V gene end was trimmed by 0 bases and the J gene end by 2 bases; junction bases not matched to a gene: 6. Germline V gives CDR1 DFQATT, CDR2 SNEGSKA (reference sequence). This CDR3 comprises 15 residues.

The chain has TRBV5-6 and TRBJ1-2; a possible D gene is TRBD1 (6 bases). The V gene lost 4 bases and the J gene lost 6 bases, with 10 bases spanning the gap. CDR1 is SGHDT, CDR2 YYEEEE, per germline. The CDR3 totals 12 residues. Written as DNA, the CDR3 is TGTGCCAGCAGCGTGGGGGGCCATGGCTACACCTTC. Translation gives CASSVGGHGYTF. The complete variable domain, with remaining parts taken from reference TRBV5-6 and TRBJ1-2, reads DAGVTQSPTHLIKTRGQQVTLRCSPKSGHDTVSWYQQALGQGPQFIFQYYEEEERQRGNFPDRFSGHQFPNYSSELNVNALLLGDSALYLCASSVGGHGYTFGSGTRLTVV.

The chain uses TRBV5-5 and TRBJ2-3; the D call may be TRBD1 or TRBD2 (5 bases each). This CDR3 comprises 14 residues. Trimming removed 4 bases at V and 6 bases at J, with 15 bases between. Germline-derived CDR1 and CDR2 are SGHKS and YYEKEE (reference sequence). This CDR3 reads CASSAAGWGDTQYF. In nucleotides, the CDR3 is TGTGCCAGCAGCGCCGCCGGCTGGGGGGATACGCAGTATTTT.

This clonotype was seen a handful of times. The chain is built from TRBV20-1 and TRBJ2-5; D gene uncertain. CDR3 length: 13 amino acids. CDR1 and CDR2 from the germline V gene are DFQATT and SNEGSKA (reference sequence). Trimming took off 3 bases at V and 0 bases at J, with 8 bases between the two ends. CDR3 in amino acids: CSASETYQETQYF. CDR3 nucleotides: TGCAGTGCTAGCGAGACGTACCAAGAGACCCAGTACTTC.

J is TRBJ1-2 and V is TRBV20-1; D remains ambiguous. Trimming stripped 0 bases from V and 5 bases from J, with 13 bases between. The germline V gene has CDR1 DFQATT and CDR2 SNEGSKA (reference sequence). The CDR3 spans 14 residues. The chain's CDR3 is CSARDRGRTYGYTF. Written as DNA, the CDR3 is TGCAGTGCTAGAGATCGGGGTCGCACATATGGCTACACCTTC.

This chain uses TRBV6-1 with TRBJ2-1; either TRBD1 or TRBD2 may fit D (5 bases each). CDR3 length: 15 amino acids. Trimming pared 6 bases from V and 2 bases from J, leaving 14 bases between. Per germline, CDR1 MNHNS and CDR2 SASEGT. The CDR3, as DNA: TGTGCCAGCAGCCCAGACGGGGCTGCCTACAATGAGCAGTTCTTC. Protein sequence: CASSPDGAAYNEQFF.

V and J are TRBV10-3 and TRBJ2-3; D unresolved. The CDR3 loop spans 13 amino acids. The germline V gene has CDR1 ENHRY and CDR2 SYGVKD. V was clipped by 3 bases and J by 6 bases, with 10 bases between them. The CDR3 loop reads CAISDVARDTQYF. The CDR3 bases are TGTGCCATCAGTGATGTAGCACGGGATACGCAGTATTTT.

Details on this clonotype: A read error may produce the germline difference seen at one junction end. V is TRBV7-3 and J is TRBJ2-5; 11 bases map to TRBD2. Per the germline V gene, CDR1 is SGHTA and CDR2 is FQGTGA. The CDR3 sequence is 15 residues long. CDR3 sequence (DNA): TGTGCCGGCAGCTCACTAGCGGGAGCTCGAAATGAGCAGTACTTC. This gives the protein CAGSSLAGARNEQYF.

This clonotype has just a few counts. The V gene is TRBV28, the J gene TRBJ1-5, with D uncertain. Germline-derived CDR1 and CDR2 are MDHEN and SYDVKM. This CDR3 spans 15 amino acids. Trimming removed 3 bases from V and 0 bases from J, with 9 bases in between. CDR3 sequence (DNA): TGTGCCAGCAGTTTCAACGGATATAGCAATCAGCCCCAGCATTTT. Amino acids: CASSFNGYSNQPQHF.

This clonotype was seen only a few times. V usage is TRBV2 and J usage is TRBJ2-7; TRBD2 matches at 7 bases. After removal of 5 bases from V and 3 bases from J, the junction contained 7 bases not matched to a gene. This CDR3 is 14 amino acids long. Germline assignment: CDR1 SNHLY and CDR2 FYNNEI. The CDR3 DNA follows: TGTGCCAGCAGTTTCTTAGCGGGTAACTACGAGCAGTACTTC. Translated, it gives CASSFLAGNYEQYF.

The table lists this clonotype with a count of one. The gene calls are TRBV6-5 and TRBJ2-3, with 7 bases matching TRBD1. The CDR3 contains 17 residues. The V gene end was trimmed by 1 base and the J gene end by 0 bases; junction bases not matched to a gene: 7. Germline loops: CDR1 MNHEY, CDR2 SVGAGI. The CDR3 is CASSYWGQTASTDTQYF. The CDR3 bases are TGTGCCAGCAGTTACTGGGGACAGACCGCTAGCACAGATACGCAGTATTTT.

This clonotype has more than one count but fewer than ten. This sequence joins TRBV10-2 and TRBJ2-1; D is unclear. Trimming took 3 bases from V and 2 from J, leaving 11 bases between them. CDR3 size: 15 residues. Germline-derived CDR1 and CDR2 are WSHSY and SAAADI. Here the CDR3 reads CASSDRIDPYNEQFF. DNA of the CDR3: TGCGCCAGCAGTGACCGGATTGACCCCTACAATGAGCAGTTCTTC.

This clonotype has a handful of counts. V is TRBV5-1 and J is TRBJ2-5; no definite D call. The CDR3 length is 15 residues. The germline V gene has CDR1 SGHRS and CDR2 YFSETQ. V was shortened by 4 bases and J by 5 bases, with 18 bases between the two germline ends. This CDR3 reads CASSLDPMVSETQYF. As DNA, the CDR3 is TGCGCCAGCAGCCTCGACCCTATGGTCTCGGAGACCCAGTACTTC.

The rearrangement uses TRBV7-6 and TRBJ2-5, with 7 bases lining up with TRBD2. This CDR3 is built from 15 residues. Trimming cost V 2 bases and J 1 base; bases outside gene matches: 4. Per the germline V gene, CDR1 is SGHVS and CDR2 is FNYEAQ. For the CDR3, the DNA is TGTGCCAGCAGCTTATACCTAGCGGTCCAAGAGACCCAGTACTTC. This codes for CASSLYLAVQETQYF.

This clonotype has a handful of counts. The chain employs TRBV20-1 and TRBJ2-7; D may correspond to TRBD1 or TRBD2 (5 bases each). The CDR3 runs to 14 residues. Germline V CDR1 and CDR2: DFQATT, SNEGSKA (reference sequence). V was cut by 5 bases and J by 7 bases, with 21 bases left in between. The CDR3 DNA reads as TGCAGTGCTGGGGCCGGGGCGGGTAAAAGGGAGCAGTACTTC. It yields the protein CSAGAGAGKREQYF.

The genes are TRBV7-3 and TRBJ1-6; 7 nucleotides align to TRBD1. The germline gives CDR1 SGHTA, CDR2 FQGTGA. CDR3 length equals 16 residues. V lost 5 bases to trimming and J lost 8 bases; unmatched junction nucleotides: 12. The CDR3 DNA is TGTGCCAGCAGCCCCACGACAGGGCACACTGATTCACCCCTCCACTTT. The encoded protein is CASSPTTGHTDSPLHF.

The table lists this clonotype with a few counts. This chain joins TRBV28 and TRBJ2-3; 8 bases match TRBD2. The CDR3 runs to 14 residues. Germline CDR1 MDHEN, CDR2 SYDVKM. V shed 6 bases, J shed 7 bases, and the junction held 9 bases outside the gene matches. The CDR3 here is CASSGTSRYNTQYF. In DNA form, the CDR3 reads TGTGCCAGCAGCGGGACTAGTCGATACAATACGCAGTATTTT.

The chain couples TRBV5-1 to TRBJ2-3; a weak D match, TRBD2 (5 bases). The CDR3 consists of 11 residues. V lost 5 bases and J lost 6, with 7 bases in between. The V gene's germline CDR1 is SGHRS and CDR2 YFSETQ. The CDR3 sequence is CASRREDTQYF. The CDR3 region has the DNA TGCGCCAGCAGAAGGGAGGATACGCAGTATTTT.

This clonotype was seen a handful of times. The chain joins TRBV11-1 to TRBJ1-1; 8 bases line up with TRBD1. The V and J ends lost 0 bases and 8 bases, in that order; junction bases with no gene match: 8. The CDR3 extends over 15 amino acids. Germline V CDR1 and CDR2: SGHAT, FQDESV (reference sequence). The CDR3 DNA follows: TGTGCCAGCAGCTTAGCAATCCAGGGGGCCTCGGAAGCTTTCTTT. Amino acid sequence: CASSLAIQGASEAFF.

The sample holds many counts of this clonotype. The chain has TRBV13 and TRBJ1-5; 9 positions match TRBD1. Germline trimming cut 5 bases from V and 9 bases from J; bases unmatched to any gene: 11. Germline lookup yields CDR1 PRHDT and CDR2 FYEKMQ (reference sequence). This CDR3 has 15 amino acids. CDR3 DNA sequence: TGTGCCAGCAGCCCAGGACAGGGGTCCGGCGGGCCCCAGCATTTT. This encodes CASSPGQGSGGPQHF. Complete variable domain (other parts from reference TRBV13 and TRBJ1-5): AAGVIQSPRHLIKEKRETATLKCYPIPRHDTVYWYQQGPGQDPQFLISFYEKMQSDKGSIPDRFSAQQFSDYHSELNMSSLELGDSALYFCASSPGQGSGGPQHFGDGTRLSIL.

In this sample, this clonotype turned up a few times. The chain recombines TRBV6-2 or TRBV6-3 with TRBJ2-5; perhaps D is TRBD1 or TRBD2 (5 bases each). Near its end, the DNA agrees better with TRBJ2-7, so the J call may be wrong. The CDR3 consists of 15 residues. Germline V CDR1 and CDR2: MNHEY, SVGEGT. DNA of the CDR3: TGTGCCAGCAGTTACGGGGACGGCTCAACCTACGAGCAGTACTTC. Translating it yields CASSYGDGSTYEQYF.

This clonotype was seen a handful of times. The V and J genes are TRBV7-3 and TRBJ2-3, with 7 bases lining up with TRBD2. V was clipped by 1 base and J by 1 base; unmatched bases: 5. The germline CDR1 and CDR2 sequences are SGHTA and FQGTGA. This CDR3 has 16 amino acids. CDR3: CASSLNSGLGTDTQYF. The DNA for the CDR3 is TGTGCCAGCAGCTTAAATTCAGGACTAGGCACAGATACGCAGTATTTT.

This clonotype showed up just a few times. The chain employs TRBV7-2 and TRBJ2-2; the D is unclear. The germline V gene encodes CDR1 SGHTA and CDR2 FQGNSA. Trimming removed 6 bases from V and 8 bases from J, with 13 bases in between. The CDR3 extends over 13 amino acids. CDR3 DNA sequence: TGTGCCAGCAGACGTCGAGGTGCTGGGGAGCTGTTTTTT. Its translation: CASRRRGAGELFF. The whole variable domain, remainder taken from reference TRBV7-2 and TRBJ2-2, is GAGVSQSPSNKVTEKGKDVELRCDPISGHTALYWYRQSLGQGLEFLIYFQGNSAPDKSGLPSDRFSAERTGGSVSTLTIQRTQQEDSAVYLCASRRRGAGELFFGEGSRLTVL.

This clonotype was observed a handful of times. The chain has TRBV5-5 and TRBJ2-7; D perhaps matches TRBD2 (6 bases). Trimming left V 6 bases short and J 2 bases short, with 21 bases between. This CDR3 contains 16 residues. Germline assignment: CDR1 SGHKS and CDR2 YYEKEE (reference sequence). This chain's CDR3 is CASTTPGVNSPYEQYF. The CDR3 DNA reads TGTGCCAGCACTACTCCGGGGGTGAATTCCCCCTACGAGCAGTACTTC.

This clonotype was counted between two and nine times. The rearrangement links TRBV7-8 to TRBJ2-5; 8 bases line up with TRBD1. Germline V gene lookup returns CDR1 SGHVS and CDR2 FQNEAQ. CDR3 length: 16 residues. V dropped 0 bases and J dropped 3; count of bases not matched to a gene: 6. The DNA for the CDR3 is TGTGCCAGCAGCTTAGCCCTGGACAGGGTGAAAGAGACCCAGTACTTC. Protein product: CASSLALDRVKETQYF.

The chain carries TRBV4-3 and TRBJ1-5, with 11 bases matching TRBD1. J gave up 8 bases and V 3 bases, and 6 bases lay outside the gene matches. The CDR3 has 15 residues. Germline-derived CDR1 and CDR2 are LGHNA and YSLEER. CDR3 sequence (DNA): TGCGCCAGCAGCCAGGGACAGGGGGTTGGGGAGCCCCAGCATTTT. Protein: CASSQGQGVGEPQHF.

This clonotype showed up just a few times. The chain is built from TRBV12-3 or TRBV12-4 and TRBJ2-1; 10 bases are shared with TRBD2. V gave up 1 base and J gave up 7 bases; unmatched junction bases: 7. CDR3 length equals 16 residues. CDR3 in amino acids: CASSLVLLAGKNEQFF. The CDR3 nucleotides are TGTGCCAGCAGTTTAGTGTTACTAGCGGGGAAAAATGAGCAGTTCTTC.

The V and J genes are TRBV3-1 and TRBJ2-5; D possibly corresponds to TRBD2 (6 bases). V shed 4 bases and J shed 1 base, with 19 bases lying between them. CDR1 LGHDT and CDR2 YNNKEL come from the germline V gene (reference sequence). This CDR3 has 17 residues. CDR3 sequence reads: CASSPSSLVGGQETQYF. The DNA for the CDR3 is TGTGCCAGCAGCCCCTCCTCGCTGGTCGGGGGCCAAGAGACCCAGTACTTC.

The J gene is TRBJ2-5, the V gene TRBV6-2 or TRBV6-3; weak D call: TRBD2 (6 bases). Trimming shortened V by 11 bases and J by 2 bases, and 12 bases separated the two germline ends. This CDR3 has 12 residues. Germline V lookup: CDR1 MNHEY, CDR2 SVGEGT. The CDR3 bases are TGTGCCTCCGGCGGGGTTCAAGAGACCCAGTACTTC. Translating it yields CASGGVQETQYF.

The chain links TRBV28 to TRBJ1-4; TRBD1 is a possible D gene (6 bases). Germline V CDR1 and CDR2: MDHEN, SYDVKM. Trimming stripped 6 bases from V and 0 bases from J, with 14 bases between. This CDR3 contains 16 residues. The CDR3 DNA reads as TGTGCCAGCAGCCGACCCGGGACACCAACTAATGAAAAACTGTTTTTT. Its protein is CASSRPGTPTNEKLFF.